These 15 T cell receptor beta chains originate from one sample sequenced in a study of molecular identifiers for immune sequencing clone quantification (dated by TCRdb to 2016 to 2019). The protocol used for the library was PCR. Instrument on record: Illumina HiSeq 4000. TCRdb's own reprocessing of the public reads used fastp at Q25 and MiXCR and kept productive beta chains. Rows merge per CDR3 protein into single entries with the most common DNA and genes. The sample has about 640,000 distinct CDR3 sequences on record, 15% to 20% of them singletons. The ten biggest clones cover roughly 0.85% of the sample. The specimen sequenced was naive CD8+ T cells from blood, with Jurkat cell RNA spiked in. The cell subset or site label here, explained by the study, means: FACS-sorted CD8+CD4-CCR7+CD45RA+ naive T cells. The source is a human donor in good health. Some libraries in this study had Jurkat cell RNA spiked in.

This clonotype was counted ten times or more. V and J are TRBV19 and TRBJ2-3; D ambiguous. V was clipped by 3 bases and J by 6 bases, with 10 bases between them. The CDR3 is 13 residues long. The germline V gene encodes CDR1 LNHDA and CDR2 SQIVND (reference sequence). This chain's CDR3 is CASSIVTSDTQYF. Written as DNA, the CDR3 is TGTGCCAGTAGTATTGTCACCTCCGATACGCAGTATTTT.

V and J are TRBV6-1 and TRBJ1-1; D is perhaps TRBD1 (6 bases). V was clipped by 6 bases and J by 5 bases, with 13 bases between them. The length of the CDR3 is 13 residues. Germline loops: CDR1 MNHNS, CDR2 SASEGT. In nucleotides, the CDR3 is TGTGCCAGCAGGGGGGCCGGGGGTACTGAAGCTTTCTTT. Amino acid sequence: CASRGAGGTEAFF.

The table lists this clonotype with many counts. The gene calls are TRBV7-6 and TRBJ1-1, with D possibly matching TRBD1 (5 bases). V was cut by 0 bases and J by 9 bases, with 17 bases left in between. The CDR3 is made up of 15 amino acids. Germline CDR1 is SGHVS and CDR2 is FNYEAQ. The CDR3 nucleotides read TGTGCCAGCAGCTTAGCCCAGGGATGGCAAAATCAAGCTTTCTTT. It translates to CASSLAQGWQNQAFF.

Concerning this clonotype: One end of the junction fails to match germline, which may point to a read error. The genes are TRBV20-1 and TRBJ2-7; D is undetermined. This CDR3 comprises 13 residues. Germline V CDR1 and CDR2: DFQATT, SNEGSKA (reference sequence). CDR3 region: CSARSDSSYGQYF. The CDR3 DNA follows: TGCAGTGCTAGATCCGATTCCTCCTACGGGCAGTACTTC.

Many counts were recorded for this clonotype. This chain links TRBV20-1 with TRBJ2-7, with TRBD1 identical over 9 bases. The ends lost 7 bases at V and 5 bases at J; junction bases unmatched: 12. The length of the CDR3 is 14 residues. Germline CDR1 and CDR2: DFQATT and SNEGSKA (reference sequence). This CDR3 reads CSGIRDRVSHEQYF. The CDR3, as DNA: TGCAGTGGTATCCGGGACAGGGTGTCCCACGAGCAGTACTTC.

Concerning this clonotype: A much larger clone differs by one base, so this may be a read error. The CDR3 end shows no conserved phenylalanine or tryptophan, and so a read error is likely. V usage is TRBV4-3 and J usage is TRBJ1-1, with D uncertain. Trimming removed 0 bases at V and 4 bases at J, with 15 bases between. This CDR3 spans 16 amino acids. Germline V gene data show CDR1 as LGHNA and CDR2 as YSLEER. CDR3 nucleotide sequence: TGCGCCAGCAGCCAAGATGCCCAGACGGGTCGCACTGAAGCTTTCCTT. It translates to CASSQDAQTGRTEAFL.

This clonotype appeared many times. The chain links TRBV27 to TRBJ2-3, with 11 bases fitting TRBD1. Germline V gene sequence: CDR1 MNHEY, CDR2 SMNVEV (reference sequence). The CDR3 is made up of 14 amino acids. Trimming at V came to 5 bases and at J to 6 bases, leaving 4 bases not matched to a gene. The CDR3 DNA is TGTGCCAGCAGTAACCGGGACAGGGGGGATACGCAGTATTTT. It codes for CASSNRDRGDTQYF.

The table lists this clonotype with a few counts. This chain uses TRBV15 with TRBJ2-2; unclear D gene. The CDR3 consists of 16 residues. V dropped 5 bases and J dropped 2 bases, with 15 bases sitting between them. Germline assignment: CDR1 LNHNV and CDR2 YYDKDF (reference sequence). The CDR3 DNA follows: TGTGCCACCAGCGAAAAAATAGACGAAAACACCGGGGAGCTGTTTTTT. It specifies CATSEKIDENTGELFF.

This clonotype was seen at least ten times. The chain recombines TRBV20-1 with TRBJ2-7; maybe TRBD1 (6 bases). Trimming shortened V by 3 bases and J by 0 bases, and 15 bases separated the two germline ends. The length of the CDR3 is 15 residues. Germline CDR1 is DFQATT and CDR2 is SNEGSKA (reference sequence). The chain's CDR3 is CSASVDSMSSYEQYF. CDR3 coding DNA: TGCAGTGCTAGCGTGGACAGCATGAGCTCCTACGAGCAGTACTTC.

In its sample, this clonotype was seen many times. The gene calls are TRBV20-1 and TRBJ2-7; TRBD1 aligns across 7 bases. Per germline, CDR1 DFQATT and CDR2 SNEGSKA (reference sequence). V was pared by 1 base and J by 2 bases, with 8 bases of the junction left unmatched. CDR3 length equals 15 residues. The CDR3 DNA follows: TGCAGTGCTAGAGGTCATGGACAGGCTACCTACGAGCAGTACTTC. This sequence encodes CSARGHGQATYEQYF.

This clonotype came up many times. This rearrangement joins TRBV7-2 to TRBJ1-2, with TRBD1 matching 7 bases. The germline V gene encodes CDR1 SGHTA and CDR2 FQGNSA. The CDR3 extends over 16 amino acids. V gave up 5 bases and J gave up 0 bases; unmatched junction bases: 9. Here the CDR3 DNA reads TGTGCCAGCAGCCCCTGGGGAGGGGGCGCTAACTATGGCTACACCTTC. Encoded protein: CASSPWGGGANYGYTF.

Of note for this clonotype: Just one base apart from a much larger clone, this may be a read error. V gene TRBV20-1 combines with J gene TRBJ1-3; no reliable D call. CDR1 is DFQATT, CDR2 SNEGSKA, per germline (reference sequence). Trimming removed 5 bases from V and 2 bases from J, with 10 bases in between. The length of the CDR3 is 13 residues. CDR3 in amino acids: CSAGPVTGNTIYF. The CDR3 nucleotides are TGCAGTGCTGGACCCGTCACTGGAAACACCATATATTTT.

In this sample, this clonotype turned up many times. This sequence joins TRBV19 and TRBJ1-3, with D hard to call. With 3 bases removed from V and 0 bases from J, the gap between germline ends came to 6 bases. The CDR3 has 14 amino acids. Germline CDR1 is LNHDA and CDR2 is SQIVND (reference sequence). CDR3 loop: CASSIEISGNTIYF. In nucleotides, the CDR3 is TGTGCCAGTAGTATCGAGATCTCTGGAAACACCATATATTTT.

This clonotype was seen a handful of times. V gene TRBV6-5 combines with J gene TRBJ1-6, with D unclear. The V end lost 0 bases, the J end lost 7 bases, and 10 bases lay between the germline ends. The length of the CDR3 is 15 residues. Germline V lookup: CDR1 MNHEY, CDR2 SVGAGI. CDR3 DNA: TGTGCCAGCAGTTACTCTCCACAGTTGAATTCACCCCTCCACTTT. This gives the protein CASSYSPQLNSPLHF.

This clonotype was recorded once. This sequence may be a read error, since a much larger clone differs from it by one base. This rearrangement joins TRBV18 to TRBJ2-5; 7 bases are shared with TRBD1. The CDR3 consists of 15 residues. CDR1 and CDR2 (germline): KGHSH, LQKENI. With V trimmed by 3 bases and J by 3 bases, 7 bases remained unmatched. This CDR3 reads CASSPLDRPKETQYF. The CDR3 DNA follows: TGTGCCAGCTCACCCCTGGACAGGCCTAAAGAGACCCAGTACTTC.